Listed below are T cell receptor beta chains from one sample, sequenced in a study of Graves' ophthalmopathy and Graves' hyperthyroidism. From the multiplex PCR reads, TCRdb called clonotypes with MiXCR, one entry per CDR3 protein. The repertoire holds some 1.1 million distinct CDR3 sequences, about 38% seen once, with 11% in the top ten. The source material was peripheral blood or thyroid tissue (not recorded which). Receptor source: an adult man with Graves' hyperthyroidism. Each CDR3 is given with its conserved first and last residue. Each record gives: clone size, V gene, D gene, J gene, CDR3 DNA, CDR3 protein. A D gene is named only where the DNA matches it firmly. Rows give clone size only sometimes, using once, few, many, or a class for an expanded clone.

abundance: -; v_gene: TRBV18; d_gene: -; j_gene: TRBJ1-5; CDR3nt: TGTGCCAGCTCACTGTCGGGCCGACACTATCAGCCCCAGCATTTT; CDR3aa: CASSLSGRHYQPQHF
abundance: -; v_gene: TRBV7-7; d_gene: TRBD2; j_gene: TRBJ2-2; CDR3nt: TGTGCCAGCAGCCCAGACCTACTAGCGGGAGGAACCGGGGAGCTGTTTTTT; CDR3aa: CASSPDLLAGGTGELFF
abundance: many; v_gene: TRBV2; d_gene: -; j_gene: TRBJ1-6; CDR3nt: TGTGCCAGCACCTCCACAGGAAGCTCCTATAATTCACCCCTCCACTTT; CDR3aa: CASTSTGSSYNSPLHF
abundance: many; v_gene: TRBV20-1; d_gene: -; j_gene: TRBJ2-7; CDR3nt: TGCAGTGCTAGTTCGGGGGAGTTGGGATACGAGCAGTACTTC; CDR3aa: CSASSGELGYEQYF
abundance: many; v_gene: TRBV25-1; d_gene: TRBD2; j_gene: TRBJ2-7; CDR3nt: TGTGCCAGCAGTGGCGCTAGCGGGGGTATTTACGAGCAGTACTTC; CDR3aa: CASSGASGGIYEQYF
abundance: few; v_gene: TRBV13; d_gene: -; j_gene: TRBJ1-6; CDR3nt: TGTGCCAGCAGCCGCCGGGACGAAGATTCACCCCTCCACTTT; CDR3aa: CASSRRDEDSPLHF
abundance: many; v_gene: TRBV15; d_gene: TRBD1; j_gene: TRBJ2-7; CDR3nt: TGTGCCACCAGCTCCCGGACAGGGGGCTACGAGCAGTACTTC; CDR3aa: CATSSRTGGYEQYF
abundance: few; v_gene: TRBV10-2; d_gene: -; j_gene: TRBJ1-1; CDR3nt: TGTGCCAGCTCACCACTAGTTCCCGGAGGGACGAACACTGAAGCTTTCTTT; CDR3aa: CASSPLVPGGTNTEAFF
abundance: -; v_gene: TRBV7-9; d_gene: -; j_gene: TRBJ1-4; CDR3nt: TGTGCCAGCAGCTTAGGGGGGCTACTTAATGAAAAACTGTTTTTT; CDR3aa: CASSLGGLLNEKLFF
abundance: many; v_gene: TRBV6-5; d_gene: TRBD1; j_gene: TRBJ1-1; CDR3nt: TGTGCCAGCAGTTACGACAGGGGCATGAACACTGAAGCTTTCTTT; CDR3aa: CASSYDRGMNTEAFF
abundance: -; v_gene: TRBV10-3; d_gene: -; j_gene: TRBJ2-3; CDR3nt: TGTGCCATCAGTGAGTCAGGACTGACGGATACGCAGTATTTT; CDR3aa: CAISESGLTDTQYF
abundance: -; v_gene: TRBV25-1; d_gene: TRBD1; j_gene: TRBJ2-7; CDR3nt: TGTGCCAGCAGTCGCCCTGGAGGACAGGGTATCTACGAGCAGTACTTC; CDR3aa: CASSRPGGQGIYEQYF
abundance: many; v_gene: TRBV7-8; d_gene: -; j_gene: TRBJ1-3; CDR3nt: TGTGCCAGCAAAACGACGGTGACTGGAAACACCATATATTTT; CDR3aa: CASKTTVTGNTIYF
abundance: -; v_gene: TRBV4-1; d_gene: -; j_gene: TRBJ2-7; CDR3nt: TGCGCCAGCAGCCAAGTTAGTAGTACCGAGCAGTACTTC; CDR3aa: CASSQVSSTEQYF
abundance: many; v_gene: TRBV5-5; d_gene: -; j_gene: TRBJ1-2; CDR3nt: TGTGCCAGCAGCTTGAAGGTCTCCAACTATGGCTACACCTTC; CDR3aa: CASSLKVSNYGYTF
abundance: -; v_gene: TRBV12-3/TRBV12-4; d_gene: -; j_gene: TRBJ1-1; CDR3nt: TGTGCCAGCAGGGCCAGGGTCTTTATCCCTGACACTGAAGCTTTCTTT; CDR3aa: CASRARVFIPDTEAFF
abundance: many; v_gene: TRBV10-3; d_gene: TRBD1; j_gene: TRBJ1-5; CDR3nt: TGTGCCATCAGCCAACAAGCCGGGACAGGGATGAGGTCAGTCAATCAGCCCCAGCATTTT; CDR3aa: CAISQQAGTGMRSVNQPQHF
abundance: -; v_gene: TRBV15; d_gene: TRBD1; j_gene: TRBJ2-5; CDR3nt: TGTGCCACCAGCTCGGGACAGAAAGAGACCCAGTACTTC; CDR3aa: CATSSGQKETQYF
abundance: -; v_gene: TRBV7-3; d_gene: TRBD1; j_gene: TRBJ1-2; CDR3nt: TGTGCCAGCAGCATCCCAGGGGGCGTCTATGGCTACACCTTC; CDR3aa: CASSIPGGVYGYTF
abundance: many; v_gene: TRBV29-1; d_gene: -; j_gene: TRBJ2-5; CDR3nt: TGCAGCGTTGAAATTCGGGGACGCAAAGTTAGGACCCAGTACTTC; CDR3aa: CSVEIRGRKVRTQYF
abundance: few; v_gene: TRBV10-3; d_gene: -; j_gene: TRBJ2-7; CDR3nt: TGTGCCATCAGTGAGTCGGCTGGGCGGGAAGTCAACTACGAGCAGTACTTC; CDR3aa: CAISESAGREVNYEQYF
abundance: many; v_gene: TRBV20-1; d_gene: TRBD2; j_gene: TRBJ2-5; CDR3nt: TGCAGTGCTTATCTAGCGGTCCAAGAGACCCAGTACTTC; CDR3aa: CSAYLAVQETQYF
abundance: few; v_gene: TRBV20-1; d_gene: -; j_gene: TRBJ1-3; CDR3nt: TGCAGTGCTAGCCCGCCCGCCCGCTCTGGAAACACCATATATTTT; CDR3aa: CSASPPARSGNTIYF
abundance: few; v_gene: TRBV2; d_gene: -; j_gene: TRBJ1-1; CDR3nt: TGTGCCAGCAAACGGGATCTTGGCACTGAAGCTTTCTTT; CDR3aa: CASKRDLGTEAFF
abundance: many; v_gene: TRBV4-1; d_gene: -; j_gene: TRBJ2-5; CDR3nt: TGCGCCAGCAGCCAAGGTTATCGGACTGAACAAGAGACCCAGTACTTC; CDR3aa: CASSQGYRTEQETQYF
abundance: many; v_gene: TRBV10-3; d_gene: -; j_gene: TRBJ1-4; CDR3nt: TGTGCCATCAGTGAGGGGGGGGCGCGTGAAAAACTGTTTTTT; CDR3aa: CAISEGGAREKLFF
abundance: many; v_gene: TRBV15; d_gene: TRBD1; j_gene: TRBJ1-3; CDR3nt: TGTGCCACCAGCAGCGGGACAGGGGGCTACTCTGGAAACACCATATATTTT; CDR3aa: CATSSGTGGYSGNTIYF
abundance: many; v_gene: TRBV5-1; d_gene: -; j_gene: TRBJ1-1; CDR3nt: TGCGCCAGCAGGTCCCTTGGTAGGGACACTGAAGCTTTCTTT; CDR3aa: CASRSLGRDTEAFF
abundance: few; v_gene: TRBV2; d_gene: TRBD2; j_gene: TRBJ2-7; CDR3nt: TGTGCCAGCAAATCTAGCGGGAGGGTCTTGAGGGAGCAGTACTTC; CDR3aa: CASKSSGRVLREQYF
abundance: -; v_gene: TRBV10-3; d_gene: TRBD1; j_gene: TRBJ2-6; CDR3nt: TGTGCCATCAGTGCTGACAGGGGCTCTGGGGCCAACGTCCTGACTTTC; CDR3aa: CAISADRGSGANVLTF
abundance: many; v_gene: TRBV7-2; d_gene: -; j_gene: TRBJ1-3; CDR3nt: TGTGCCAGCAGCCCATCATTTGGAAACACCATATATTTT; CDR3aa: CASSPSFGNTIYF
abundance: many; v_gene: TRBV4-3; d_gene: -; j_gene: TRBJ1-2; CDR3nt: TGCGCCAGCAGCCAAGATGGTGATAGGGTGAATGGCTACACCTTC; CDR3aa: CASSQDGDRVNGYTF
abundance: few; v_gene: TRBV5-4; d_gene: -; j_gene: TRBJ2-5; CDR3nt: TGTGCCAGCAGTTATACGGGCATCGAGACCCAGTACTTC; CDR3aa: CASSYTGIETQYF
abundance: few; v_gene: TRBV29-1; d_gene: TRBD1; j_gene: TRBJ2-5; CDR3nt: TGCAGCGTCGACAGGGATTTTGAGACCCAGTACTTC; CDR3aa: CSVDRDFETQYF
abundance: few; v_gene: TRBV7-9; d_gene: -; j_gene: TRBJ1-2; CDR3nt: TGTGCCAGCAGCCCCCCAGACAAACCTAGGGAAGGCTACACCTTC; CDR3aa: CASSPPDKPREGYTF
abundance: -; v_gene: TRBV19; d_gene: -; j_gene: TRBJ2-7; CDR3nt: TGTGCCAGTAGTATAGATGTCAGGGGCCCCAACGAGCAGTACTTC; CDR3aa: CASSIDVRGPNEQYF
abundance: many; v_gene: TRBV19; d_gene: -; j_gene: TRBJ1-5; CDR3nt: TGTGCCAGTACCAACCTCGGGGGGTTCGGGCAGCCCCAGCATTTT; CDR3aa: CASTNLGGFGQPQHF
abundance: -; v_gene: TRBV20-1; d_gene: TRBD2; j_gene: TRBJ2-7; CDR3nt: TGCAGTGCCACAAGCCTAGCGGGAGACTCCTACGAGCAGTACTTC; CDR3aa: CSATSLAGDSYEQYF
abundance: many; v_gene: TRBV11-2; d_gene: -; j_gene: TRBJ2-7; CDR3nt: TGTGCCAGCAGCTTAGTCGTAGGGACAACCTCCTACGAGCAGTACTTC; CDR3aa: CASSLVVGTTSYEQYF
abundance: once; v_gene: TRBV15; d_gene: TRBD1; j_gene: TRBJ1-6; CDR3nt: TGTGCCACCAGCAGGGAGTTCGGACAGGATAATTCACCCCTCCACTTT; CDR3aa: CATSREFGQDNSPLHF
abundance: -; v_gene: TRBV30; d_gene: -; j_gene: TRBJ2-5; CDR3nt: TGTGCCTCAACCTTGGCAGCTCAAGAGACCCAGTACTTC; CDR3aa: CASTLAAQETQYF
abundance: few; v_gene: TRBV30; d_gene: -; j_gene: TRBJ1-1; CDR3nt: TGTGCCTGGAGTGTACAGGTGAACACTGAAGCTTTCTTT; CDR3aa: CAWSVQVNTEAFF
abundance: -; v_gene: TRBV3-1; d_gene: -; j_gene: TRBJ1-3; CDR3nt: TGTGCCAGCAGCTTGCCGACAGCGAGCTCTGGAAACACCATATATTTT; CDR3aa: CASSLPTASSGNTIYF
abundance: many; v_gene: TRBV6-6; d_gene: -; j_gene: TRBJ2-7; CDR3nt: TGTGCCAGCAGTTCCGAGGAGCCTTACGAGCAGTACTTC; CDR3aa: CASSSEEPYEQYF
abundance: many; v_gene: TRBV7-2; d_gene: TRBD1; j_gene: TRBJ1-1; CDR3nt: TGTGCCAGCACCGGGACAGGGGGCACTGAAGCTTTCTTT; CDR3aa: CASTGTGGTEAFF
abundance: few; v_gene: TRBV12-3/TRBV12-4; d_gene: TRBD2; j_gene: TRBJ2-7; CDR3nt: TGTGCCAGCAGTCCCCAAGGCGGGAGGGTTCAAGCCTACGAGCAGTACTTC; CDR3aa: CASSPQGGRVQAYEQYF
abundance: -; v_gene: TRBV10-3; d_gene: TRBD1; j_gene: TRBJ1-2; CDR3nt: TGTGCCAGCAGACAACTCACCTTGGACAGGGTCGATGGCTACACCTTC; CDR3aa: CASRQLTLDRVDGYTF
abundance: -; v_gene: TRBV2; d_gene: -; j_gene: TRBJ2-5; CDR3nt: TGTGCCAGCCGAGGGGGGCTAGAGACCCAGTACTTC; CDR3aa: CASRGGLETQYF
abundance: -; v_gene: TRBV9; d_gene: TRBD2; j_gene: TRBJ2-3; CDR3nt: TGTGCCAGCTGCGGGGGGCGAAGCACAGATACGCAGTATTTT; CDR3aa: CASCGGRSTDTQYF
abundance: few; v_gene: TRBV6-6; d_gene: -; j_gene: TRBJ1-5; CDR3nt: TGTGCCAGCAGTTACACCGCCGACACAAATCAGCCCCAGCATTTT; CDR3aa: CASSYTADTNQPQHF
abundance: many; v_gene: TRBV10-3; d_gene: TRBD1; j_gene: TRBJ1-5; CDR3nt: TGTGCCACGACGACAGGGGAGGGCAATCAGCCCCAGCATTTT; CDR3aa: CATTTGEGNQPQHF
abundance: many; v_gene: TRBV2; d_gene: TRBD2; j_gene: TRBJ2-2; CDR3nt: TGTGCCAGCAGTGACCCTAGCGGGGGGGCCACCGACACCGGGGAGCTGTTTTTT; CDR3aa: CASSDPSGGATDTGELFF
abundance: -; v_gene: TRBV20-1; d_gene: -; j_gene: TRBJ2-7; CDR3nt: TGCAGTGCTAGAAGGGGAGTGGGGAGCTCCTACGAGCAGTACTTC; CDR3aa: CSARRGVGSSYEQYF
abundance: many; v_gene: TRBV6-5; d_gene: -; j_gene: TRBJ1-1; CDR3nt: TGTGCCAGCAGAGACTGGGAAGGGACTGAAGCTTTCTTT; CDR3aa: CASRDWEGTEAFF